This T cell receptor (beta chain) emerged from a study of cytomegalovirus exposure and HLA in healthy donors listed by TCRdb under 2017. For the wider study: According to a later analysis, one platform produced both the 100 to 150 validation repertoires and the approximately 660 repertoires of the first cohort. To predict cytomegalovirus infection status, the study brought together high-throughput TCR immunosequencing, statistical association of individual TCRs with disease status, and machine learning. The study was designed to test whether signatures of past pathogen exposure could be identified by cataloging public T cell receptors. A separate validation cohort of over 95 different subjects was used in addition to the 666-subject first cohort.

The donors were included in the validation cohort of roughly 120 subjects, a group kept apart from the approximately 670-subject first cohort. Study-wide conclusions, independent of this receptor: The study listed approximately 160 TCR beta chains as associated with cytomegalovirus. Across donors, most TCR sequences were observed very rarely, whereas some public TCRs were present in many individuals. The classifier was reported to diagnose cytomegalovirus status with high specificity and sensitivity in both the original and validation cohorts. A later analysis lacked HLA typing for the validation cohort, so it scored co-occurrence in that cohort across all 110 or so repertoires. In vitro tests confirmed that a few of the cytomegalovirus-associated TCR beta chains recognize cytomegalovirus antigens. Of the cluster scores, 94% were above 0 in a later analysis, which found that TCRs clustered in the first cohort also tended to co-occur in the 120 validation repertoires. It was suggested by the authors that the approach could potentially be generalized to other disease states and immunological phenotypes.

Regarding this clone: Which antigen it targets is not known. Base qualities are not at hand, and no much larger clone is one base apart.

The method was the immunoSEQ multiplex PCR assay. The source study handled its data this way. A statistical classification framework was developed to diagnose cytomegalovirus status using the catalog of TCR beta chain sequences. TCRdb retrieved this table from immuneACCESS and kept in-frame rearrangements only. Not all clones are present; in checked studies, unresolved V genes account for under half, and no reason is known for the remainder. V and J calls and clone size are given by that table; D and trimming were obtained from the DNA. The sample table shows 100,000 to 150,000 clones, and roughly 89% are seen once. About 3.7% of the sample is held by the ten biggest clonotypes. In the germline V gene, CDR1 corresponds to SGHDN and CDR2 to FVKESK. Taken from cysteine to phenylalanine, the CDR3 has 13 residues. Only CDR3 DNA remains: 39 bases, in frame from the first base. V was cut back by 4 bases and J by 5 bases, leaving a gap of 12 bases between them.

The rearranged segments are TRBV14 and TRBJ2-7, with the D gene uncertain. The TCR originated in a man under 40 in good health and CMV-seronegative. What was sequenced was PBMCs. The CDR3 in this case is CASSRVNPDEQYF. The sequenced DNA is TGTGCCAGCAGCCGAGTAAACCCCGACGAGCAGTACTTC.